This T cell receptor (beta chain) was sequenced in a study of graft-versus-host responses after intestinal transplantation. The count of this clone is one. Its cognate antigen is unknown. The CDR3 has 14 residues. Germline V gives CDR1 SNHLY, CDR2 FYNNEI. V dropped 5 bases and J dropped 4 bases, with 15 bases sitting between them. Using immunoSEQ multiplex PCR, the repertoire was profiled, and TCRdb retains in-frame clones only, with some absent. The sample yields about 120,000 clones, about 95% seen once. This sample comprised unstimulated CD8+ T cells sorted from spleen or lymph node cells, obtained before intestinal transplant. The chain employs TRBV2 and TRBJ2-7; D is undetermined. This TCR was sampled from a human donor who received an intestinal transplant. CDR3 DNA: TGTGCCAGCAGTAAGGCACCATCGCCATACGAGCAGTACTTC. Translated, it gives CASSKAPSPYEQYF.